Shown below are 10 T cell receptor beta chains from a single sample sequenced in a study of T cell responses to AZD1222 COVID-19 vaccine. Profiling relied on immunoSEQ multiplex PCR, and the TCRdb table lists in-frame clones only, not all of them. The sample has 150,000 to 200,000 clones, around 90% seen once. Sequences were derived from peripheral blood, sampled 28 days after the second AZD1222 dose. The receptors come from an adult who received the AZD1222 COVID-19 vaccine.

The V gene is TRBV9, the J gene TRBJ2-7, with 11 nucleotides matching TRBD1. Trimming at V came to 4 bases and at J to 7 bases, leaving 7 bases not matched to a gene. The CDR3 loop spans 14 amino acids. From germline, CDR1 is SGDLS and CDR2 YYNGEE. The CDR3 here is CASSPPGTGGEQYF. In DNA form, the CDR3 reads TGTGCCAGCAGCCCCCCAGGGACAGGGGGGGAGCAGTACTTC.

V usage is TRBV11-2 and J usage is TRBJ2-1, with 9 positions matching TRBD1. The CDR3 has 14 amino acids. Germline-derived CDR1 and CDR2 are SGHAT and FQNNGV. V trimming: 4 bases; J trimming: 7 bases; junction bases outside the gene matches: 5. CDR3 DNA: TGTGCCAGCAGCTATGGGACAGGGAGAAATGAGCAGTTCTTC. Translation gives CASSYGTGRNEQFF.

The CDR3 DNA sequence: TGTGCCAGCAGACCCCAGGGTGTCACCGGGGAGCTGTTTTTT. Translation gives CASRPQGVTGELFF. The chain has TRBV7-9 and TRBJ2-2, with a weak D call TRBD1 (5 bases). V was trimmed by 6 bases and J by 4 bases, leaving 12 bases between them. This CDR3 has 14 amino acids. Germline CDR1 reads SEHNR; CDR2 reads FQNEAQ (reference sequence).

The rearrangement links TRBV6-5 to TRBJ2-3, with D maybe TRBD2 (6 bases). V lost 8 bases and J 2 bases, leaving 14 bases between the germline ends. The CDR3 spans 14 residues. Germline CDR1 and CDR2: MNHEY and SVGAGI. The CDR3 here is CASGTPQNTDTQYF. For the CDR3, the DNA is TGTGCCAGCGGGACTCCCCAAAACACAGATACGCAGTATTTT.

V and J are TRBV20-1 and TRBJ2-2; D is perhaps TRBD2 (7 bases). Germline V gives CDR1 DFQATT, CDR2 SNEGSKA (reference sequence). Deletions cut 3 bases from V and 9 bases from J, with 14 bases between. The CDR3 totals 13 residues. DNA for the CDR3: TGCAGTGCTAGTGGCGGGGGCCGTTGGGAGCTGTTTTTT. This sequence encodes CSASGGGRWELFF.

The V call is TRBV18, the J call TRBJ2-1, with D tentatively TRBD1 or TRBD2 (7 bases each). Germline V lookup: CDR1 KGHSH, CDR2 LQKENI. The CDR3 spans 16 residues. Trimming shortened V by 0 bases and J by 3 bases, and 12 bases separated the two germline ends. The chain's CDR3 is CASSPPDRTSYNEQFF. DNA of the CDR3: TGTGCCAGCTCACCACCGGACAGGACTAGCTACAATGAGCAGTTCTTC.

The chain employs TRBV6-6 and TRBJ1-2; D is unresolved. Trimming pared 5 bases from V and 9 bases from J, leaving 16 bases between. Germline V gene lookup returns CDR1 MNHNY and CDR2 SVGAGI (reference sequence). The CDR3 is 13 amino acids. As DNA, the CDR3 is TGTGCCAGCAGTCCTCCGGCCCAGGAAAGCTACACCTTC. Translating it yields CASSPPAQESYTF.

The chain carries TRBV5-6 and TRBJ2-1; D is perhaps TRBD2 (5 bases). The ends were cut back, 5 bases at V and 6 bases at J, with 12 bases in the middle. The CDR3 loop spans 13 amino acids. CDR1 SGHDT and CDR2 YYEEEE come from the germline V gene. CDR3 region: CASRKTAANEQFF. The DNA of the CDR3 is TGTGCCAGCAGAAAAACAGCGGCCAATGAGCAGTTCTTC. Using reference TRBV5-6 and TRBJ2-1 for the parts outside the CDR3, the full variable domain is DAGVTQSPTHLIKTRGQQVTLRCSPKSGHDTVSWYQQALGQGPQFIFQYYEEEERQRGNFPDRFSGHQFPNYSSELNVNALLLGDSALYLCASRKTAANEQFFGPGTRLTVL.

The chain uses TRBV28 and TRBJ2-2; possible D gene TRBD1, 6 bases. Germline V gene lookup returns CDR1 MDHEN and CDR2 SYDVKM. The CDR3 has 14 residues. Trimming pared 8 bases from V and 2 bases from J, leaving 12 bases between. CDR3 sequence: CASSQGTNTGELFF. CDR3 nucleotide sequence: TGTGCCAGCTCCCAGGGGACCAACACCGGGGAGCTGTTTTTT.

This sequence joins TRBV5-5 and TRBJ1-3, with a possible D match to TRBD1 (6 bases). Trimming shortened V by 0 bases and J by 1 base, and 17 bases separated the two germline ends. Germline V gene data show CDR1 as SGHKS and CDR2 as YYEKEE (reference sequence). CDR3 length: 18 residues. CDR3 nucleotide sequence: TGTGCCAGCAGCTTGGCCGTAAGGACAGTGGGTTCTGGAAACACCATATATTTT. It specifies CASSLAVRTVGSGNTIYF.